These T cell receptor beta chains were read from a single sample in a study of regulatory T cells in long-lasting Graves disease. TCRdb re-derived calls from the multiplex PCR reads in MiXCR, one entry per CDR3 protein. The data contain 310,000 or so distinct CDR3 sequences, around 20% of them singletons. Sequencing was performed on peripheral blood mononuclear cells (PBMCs), taken when the disease was refractory, from a patient treated with antithyroid drugs. These receptors were taken from a female donor with Graves disease. CDR3s leave out the opening cysteine and the closing phenylalanine or tryptophan. The size entry is marked missing in some rows and otherwise reads once, few, many or a size class.

clone_size: .
j_call: TRBJ1-3
v_call: TRBV19
cdr3_aa: ASSIAHFSGNTIY

clone_size: few
j_call: TRBJ2-5
v_call: TRBV20-1
cdr3_aa: SATQPPETQY

clone_size: .
j_call: TRBJ2-7
v_call: TRBV28
cdr3_aa: ASSEGQGSSYEQY

clone_size: many
j_call: TRBJ1-5
v_call: TRBV12-3/TRBV12-4
cdr3_aa: ASSFRGSSNQPQH

clone_size: few
j_call: TRBJ2-7
v_call: TRBV3-1
cdr3_aa: ASSQEGGGLGNYEQY

clone_size: .
j_call: TRBJ2-7
v_call: TRBV11-2
cdr3_aa: ASRAQGGRIYEQY

clone_size: many
j_call: TRBJ1-1
v_call: TRBV3-1
cdr3_aa: ASSWTTASTEAF

clone_size: many
j_call: TRBJ2-2
v_call: TRBV28
cdr3_aa: ASSLRGELF

clone_size: few
j_call: TRBJ1-1
v_call: TRBV20-1
cdr3_aa: SARDPFPGAEAF

clone_size: .
j_call: TRBJ1-5
v_call: TRBV19
cdr3_aa: ASSLTGIQAQPQH

clone_size: many
j_call: TRBJ1-6
v_call: TRBV5-1
cdr3_aa: ASSGGTGKDSPLH

clone_size: many
j_call: TRBJ1-2
v_call: TRBV6-9
cdr3_aa: ASSYSKTYGYT

clone_size: .
j_call: TRBJ1-2
v_call: TRBV19
cdr3_aa: ASSMGDRGQGYT

clone_size: many
j_call: TRBJ2-5
v_call: TRBV7-2
cdr3_aa: ASSRGMETQY

clone_size: many
j_call: TRBJ2-5
v_call: TRBV28
cdr3_aa: ASRGLAGSRETQY

clone_size: .
j_call: TRBJ2-7
v_call: TRBV7-9
cdr3_aa: ASSSGQGGRADSPYEQY

clone_size: many
j_call: TRBJ2-5
v_call: TRBV10-3
cdr3_aa: AISESRLIAFRLETQY

clone_size: few
j_call: TRBJ2-5
v_call: TRBV20-1
cdr3_aa: SASFRSGVAETQY

clone_size: .
j_call: TRBJ2-5
v_call: TRBV10-2
cdr3_aa: ASSESGLAGGKTQY

clone_size: .
j_call: TRBJ2-4
v_call: TRBV28
cdr3_aa: ASSPQGVTKNIQY

clone_size: many
j_call: TRBJ1-1
v_call: TRBV27
cdr3_aa: ASRPLEAVSTEAF

clone_size: many
j_call: TRBJ2-1
v_call: TRBV6-1
cdr3_aa: ASRRGGGPYNEQF

clone_size: few
j_call: TRBJ2-2
v_call: TRBV7-2
cdr3_aa: ASSFFTGELF

clone_size: .
j_call: TRBJ2-7
v_call: TRBV6-4
cdr3_aa: ASSNLQGAPREQY

clone_size: many
j_call: TRBJ2-5
v_call: TRBV15
cdr3_aa: ATSSGGRKETQY

clone_size: .
j_call: TRBJ2-1
v_call: TRBV20-1
cdr3_aa: SARDLFSNEQF

clone_size: .
j_call: TRBJ1-6
v_call: TRBV4-3
cdr3_aa: ASSQDVSSYNSPLH

clone_size: few
j_call: TRBJ2-7
v_call: TRBV12-3/TRBV12-4
cdr3_aa: ASSHDMSSYEQY

clone_size: .
j_call: TRBJ1-5
v_call: TRBV27
cdr3_aa: ASSGRINQPQH